The clone carrying this T cell receptor (beta chain) was recorded many times. Its cognate antigen is unknown. The source of the sample is a study of cytomegalovirus exposure and HLA in healthy donors. Study-wide background: The use of the same platform for the 100 to 150 validation repertoires and the 550 to 700 first-cohort repertoires was reported by a later analysis.

General observations from the study: Associated with cytomegalovirus, according to the listing, were 164 TCR beta chains. With high specificity and sensitivity, the classifier reportedly diagnosed cytomegalovirus status. The dataset shows that most TCR sequences were rare, while some public TCRs occurred in many donors.

Assay used: immunoSEQ multiplex PCR; TCRdb lists only in-frame clones, some missing. The sample lists around 120,000 clones, roughly 82% occurring once. Trimming left V 7 bases short and J 2 bases short, with 9 bases between. Germline CDR1 reads SGHKS; CDR2 reads YYEKEE (reference sequence). The CDR3 has 12 residues. Sequencing was carried out using PBMCs. The chain couples TRBV5-5 to TRBJ1-2; D is undetermined. This receptor was identified in a man younger than 35 in good health and CMV-seronegative. CDR3 residues: CASETANYGYTF. The CDR3 nucleotides read TGTGCCAGCGAAACAGCAAACTATGGCTACACCTTC.